Listed below are T cell receptor beta chains from one sample, sequenced in a study of blood T cell repertoires in COVID-19. TCRdb's copy holds only in-frame clones and misses some; the assay was immunoSEQ multiplex PCR. The sample carries tens of thousands of clones, about 79% recorded once. The sequenced material came from peripheral blood. These receptors were collected from a woman aged 45-65 years with acute or convalescent COVID-19. CDR3s include the opening cysteine and the closing phenylalanine or tryptophan. A D gene is named only where the DNA matches it firmly. Clone size is shown for a subset of rows, as once, few, many or a class of expanded clone.

clone_size: NA
j_call: TRBJ1-5
v_call: TRBV19
d_call: TRBD1
cdr3_aa: CAISQGASNQPQHF
cdr3_nt: TGTGCCATTTCCCAGGGGGCAAGTAATCAGCCCCAGCATTTT

clone_size: NA
j_call: TRBJ2-5
v_call: TRBV3-1/TRBV3-2
d_call: NA
cdr3_aa: CASSQGLRQETQYF
cdr3_nt: TGTGCCAGCAGCCAGGGACTTCGTCAAGAGACCCAGTACTTC

clone_size: NA
j_call: TRBJ1-3
v_call: TRBV7-6
d_call: NA
cdr3_aa: CASSLGPQKSGNTIYF
cdr3_nt: TGTGCCAGCAGCTTAGGGCCCCAGAAGTCTGGAAACACCATATATTTT

clone_size: NA
j_call: TRBJ1-2
v_call: TRBV18
d_call: NA
cdr3_aa: CASSSTGSGDYGYTF
cdr3_nt: TGTGCCAGCTCCTCCACAGGGTCCGGGGACTATGGCTACACCTTC

clone_size: NA
j_call: TRBJ1-4
v_call: TRBV5-1
d_call: NA
cdr3_aa: CASRDGKGQNEKLFF
cdr3_nt: TGCGCCAGCAGGGACGGGAAAGGGCAAAATGAAAAACTGTTTTTT

clone_size: once
j_call: TRBJ1-1
v_call: TRBV6-6
d_call: NA
cdr3_aa: CASSPPPYPGIMNTEAFF
cdr3_nt: TGTGCCAGCAGTCCTCCTCCTTATCCGGGGATAATGAACACTGAAGCTTTCTTT

clone_size: NA
j_call: TRBJ2-1
v_call: TRBV7-3
d_call: NA
cdr3_aa: CASSLSPLKGLNNEQFF
cdr3_nt: TGTGCCAGCAGCTTATCCCCTTTAAAGGGGCTGAACAATGAGCAGTTCTTC

clone_size: NA
j_call: TRBJ1-4
v_call: TRBV5-5
d_call: TRBD1
cdr3_aa: CASSLFRTGNEKLFF
cdr3_nt: TGTGCCAGCAGCTTGTTTCGGACAGGGAATGAAAAACTGTTTTTT

clone_size: many
j_call: TRBJ1-4
v_call: TRBV19
d_call: NA
cdr3_aa: CASRYSSIATNEKLFF
cdr3_nt: TGTGCCAGTAGATACAGTTCCATTGCAACTAATGAAAAACTGTTTTTT

clone_size: many
j_call: TRBJ2-4
v_call: TRBV27
d_call: NA
cdr3_aa: CASSPVTGSADAKNIQYF
cdr3_nt: TGTGCCAGCAGCCCTGTCACGGGTAGCGCAGACGCCAAAAACATTCAGTACTTC